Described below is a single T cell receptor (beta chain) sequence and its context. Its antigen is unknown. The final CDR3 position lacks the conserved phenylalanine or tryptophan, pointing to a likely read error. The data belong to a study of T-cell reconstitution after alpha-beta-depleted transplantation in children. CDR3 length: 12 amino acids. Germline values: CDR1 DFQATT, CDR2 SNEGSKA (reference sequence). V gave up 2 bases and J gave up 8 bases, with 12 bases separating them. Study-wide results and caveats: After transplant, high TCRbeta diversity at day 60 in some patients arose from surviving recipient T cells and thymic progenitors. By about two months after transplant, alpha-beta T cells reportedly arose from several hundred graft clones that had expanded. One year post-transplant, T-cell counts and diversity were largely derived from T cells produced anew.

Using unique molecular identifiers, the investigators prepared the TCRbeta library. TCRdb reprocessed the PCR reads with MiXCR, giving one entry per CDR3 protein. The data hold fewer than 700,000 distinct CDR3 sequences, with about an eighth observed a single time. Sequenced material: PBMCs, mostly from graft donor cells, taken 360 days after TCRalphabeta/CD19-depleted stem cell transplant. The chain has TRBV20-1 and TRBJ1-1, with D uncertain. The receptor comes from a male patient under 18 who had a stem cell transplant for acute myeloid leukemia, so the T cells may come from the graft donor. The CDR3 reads CSARPPPGEAFS. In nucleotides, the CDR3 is TGCAGTGCTAGACCCCCTCCCGGGGAAGCTTTCTCT.